These 12 T cell receptor beta chains came from one sample sequenced in a study of blood T cell repertoires in COVID-19 (TCRdb year 2020). Library prep was done by the immunoSEQ multiplex PCR assay. As stored in TCRdb, this immuneACCESS dataset retains in-frame rearrangements with V and J assigned. A fraction of the clones does not appear; measured against another copy, unresolved V genes explain less than half of the discrepancy, and the remainder lacks a known reason. Here the sample has 70,000 or so clones; 90% occur a single time. The ten largest clonotypes hold over 6.5% of the sample. Sequencing used peripheral blood. The receptors shown here come from an elderly woman with active COVID-19.

The chain has TRBV4-2 and TRBJ1-6, with a weak D call TRBD1 (6 bases). Germline V gene data show CDR1 as LGHNA and CDR2 as YNFKEQ. V dropped 1 base and J dropped 4 bases, with 14 bases sitting between them. The CDR3 sequence is 17 residues long. The CDR3 region is CASSQGQRTEYNSPLHF. The CDR3 DNA follows: TGTGCCAGCAGCCAAGGGCAACGGACAGAATATAATTCACCCCTCCACTTT.

The V and J genes are TRBV4-1 and TRBJ2-1; 8 bases agree with TRBD1. The CDR3 spans 15 residues. The junction had 7 bases not matched to a gene; V was cut back by 2 bases and J by 7 bases. Germline V gene lookup returns CDR1 MGHRA and CDR2 YSYEKL. Here the CDR3 DNA reads TGCGCCAGCAGCCAACATGGGACAGGCGGAAATGAGCAGTTCTTC. It yields the protein CASSQHGTGGNEQFF.

The chain joins TRBV12-3 or TRBV12-4 to TRBJ2-5; 11 positions agree with TRBD1. The CDR3 is made up of 13 amino acids. J was trimmed by 5 bases and V by 5 bases; bases with no gene match: 1. CDR3 DNA: TGTGCCAGCAGTCGGGACAGGGGGGAGACCCAGTACTTC. Its translation: CASSRDRGETQYF.

This clone was observed a single time. The V gene is TRBV28, the J gene TRBJ2-3; D is unclear. The germline V gene has CDR1 MDHEN and CDR2 SYDVKM. This CDR3 comprises 12 residues. V was pared by 6 bases and J by 0 bases, with 4 bases between. The CDR3 coding sequence is TGTGCCAGCAGGTCTAGCACAGATACGCAGTATTTT. This codes for CASRSSTDTQYF.

The chain couples TRBV6-5 to TRBJ2-3, with D tentatively TRBD1 (7 bases). Trimming removed 6 bases from V and 2 bases from J, with 12 bases in between. Germline values: CDR1 MNHEY, CDR2 SVGAGI. This CDR3 is 14 amino acids long. The CDR3 is CASRRDRPTDTQYF. The CDR3 nucleotides read TGTGCCAGCAGGCGGGACAGACCCACAGATACGCAGTATTTT.

The chain recombines TRBV5-6 with TRBJ2-7; D unclear. This CDR3 has 14 amino acids. In germline, CDR1 is SGHDT, CDR2 YYEEEE. V was clipped by 0 bases and J by 1 base, with 8 bases between them. CDR3 amino acids: CASSLARQSYEQYF. The CDR3 nucleotides read TGTGCCAGCAGCTTGGCCAGGCAGTCCTACGAGCAGTACTTC.

The chain employs TRBV4-2 and TRBJ1-2; 8 positions agree with TRBD1. CDR3 length: 20 amino acids. Germline V gene lookup returns CDR1 LGHNA and CDR2 YNFKEQ. Trimming took 1 base from V and 0 from J; bases not matched to a gene: 16. The CDR3 reads CASSQATTIQGTGPNYGYTF. The CDR3 DNA sequence: TGTGCCAGCAGCCAAGCTACTACCATTCAGGGGACAGGCCCTAACTATGGCTACACCTTC.

The gene calls are TRBV4-3 and TRBJ2-1; 12 bases match TRBD2. Trimming removed 1 base from V and 3 bases from J; junction bases left unmatched: 4. The CDR3 length is 17 residues. The germline V gene has CDR1 LGHNA and CDR2 YSLEER. The CDR3 DNA reads as TGCGCCAGCAGCCAAGCTCCGGGACTAGCGGGCTACAATGAGCAGTTCTTC. Translated: CASSQAPGLAGYNEQFF.

This rearrangement joins TRBV5-1 to TRBJ2-3; 10 bases are a match to TRBD2. CDR1 is SGHRS, CDR2 YFSETQ, per germline. The CDR3 length is 16 residues. With 0 bases clipped from V and 5 bases from J, the junction kept 6 bases outside the gene matches. The CDR3 spells CASSLEPSGSVDTQYF. The CDR3 DNA is TGCGCCAGCAGCTTGGAGCCTAGCGGGAGTGTAGATACGCAGTATTTT.

The chain employs TRBV21-1 and TRBJ2-3; no check of the table's D call, TRBD2, against the DNA was made. TRBV21-1 is a pseudogene segment. The CDR3 consists of 16 residues. The CDR3 DNA follows: TGTGCCAGCAGCAAACGGCGGGAGAGGATAGCTGATACGCAGTATTTT. It specifies CASSKRRERIADTQYF.

V is TRBV18 and J is TRBJ2-1; D possibly corresponds to TRBD1 (6 bases). CDR3 length: 12 residues. Germline values: CDR1 KGHSH, CDR2 LQKENI. V shed 6 bases and J shed 9 bases, with 12 bases lying between them. The chain's CDR3 is CASSITGREQFF. CDR3 DNA: TGTGCCAGCTCGATCACAGGGCGTGAGCAGTTCTTC.

The CDR3: CASSQDLFGTSGSRFF. The CDR3 DNA reads as TGCGCCAGCAGCCAAGATCTCTTCGGGACTAGCGGGAGTCGGTTCTTC. V gene TRBV4-1 combines with J gene TRBJ2-1; 14 bases are shared with TRBD2. CDR3 length: 16 residues. The trim removed 0 bases at V and 15 bases at J, leaving 10 bases unmatched. The germline CDR1 and CDR2 sequences are MGHRA and YSYEKL.